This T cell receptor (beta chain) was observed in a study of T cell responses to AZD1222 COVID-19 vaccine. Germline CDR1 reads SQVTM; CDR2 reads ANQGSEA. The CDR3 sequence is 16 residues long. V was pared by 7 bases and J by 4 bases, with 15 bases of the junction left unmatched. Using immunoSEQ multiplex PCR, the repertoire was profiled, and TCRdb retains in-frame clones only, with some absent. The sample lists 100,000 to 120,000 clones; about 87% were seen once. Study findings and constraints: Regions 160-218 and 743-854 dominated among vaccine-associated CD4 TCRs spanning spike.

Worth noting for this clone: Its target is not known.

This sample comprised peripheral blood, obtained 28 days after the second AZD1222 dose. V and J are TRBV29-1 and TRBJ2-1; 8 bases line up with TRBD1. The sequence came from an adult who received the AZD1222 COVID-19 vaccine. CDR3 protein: CSGGSRTGTRYNEQFF. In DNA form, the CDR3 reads TGCAGCGGGGGGAGCAGGACAGGGACGCGATACAATGAGCAGTTCTTC.